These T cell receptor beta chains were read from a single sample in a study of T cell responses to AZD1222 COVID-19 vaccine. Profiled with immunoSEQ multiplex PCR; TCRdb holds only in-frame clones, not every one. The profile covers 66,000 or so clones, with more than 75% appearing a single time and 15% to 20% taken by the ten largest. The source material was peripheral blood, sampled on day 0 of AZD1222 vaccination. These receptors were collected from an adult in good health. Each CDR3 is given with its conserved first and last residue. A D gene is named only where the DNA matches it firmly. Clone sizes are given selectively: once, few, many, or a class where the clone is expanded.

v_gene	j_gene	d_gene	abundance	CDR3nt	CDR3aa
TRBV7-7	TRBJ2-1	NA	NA	TGTGCTAGCAGCCCAACAGCCCGAGGCGAGCAGTTCTTC	CASSPTARGEQFF
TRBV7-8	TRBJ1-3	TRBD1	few	TGTGCCAGCAGCTTGAGACAGGGCCGCTCTGGAAACACCATATATTTT	CASSLRQGRSGNTIYF
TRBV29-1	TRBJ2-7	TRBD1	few	TGCAGCGTAACCGGGACAGGGGGGCCCTACGAGCAGTACTTC	CSVTGTGGPYEQYF
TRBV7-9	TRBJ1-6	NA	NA	TGTGCCAGCAGCTTGGCCAGGGCTACTAATTCACCCCTCCACTTT	CASSLARATNSPLHF
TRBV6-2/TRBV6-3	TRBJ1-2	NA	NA	TGTGCCAGCAGTTACTCGGTGGGGGATTCGGTCTATGGCTACACCTTC	CASSYSVGDSVYGYTF
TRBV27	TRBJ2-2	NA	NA	TGTGCCAGCGGGGAGGCGCGGGCAAGGGCCGGGGAGCTGTTTTTT	CASGEARARAGELFF
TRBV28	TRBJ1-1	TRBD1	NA	TGTGCCAGCAGCAGGGGGCAAGGCACTGAAGCTTTCTTT	CASSRGQGTEAFF
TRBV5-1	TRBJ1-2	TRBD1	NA	TGCGCCAGCAGCTTAATACTGACAGGGGACTATGGCTACACCTTC	CASSLILTGDYGYTF
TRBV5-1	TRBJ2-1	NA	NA	TGCGCCAGCAGCTTTGAAGGTTCCTACAATGAGCAGTTCTTC	CASSFEGSYNEQFF
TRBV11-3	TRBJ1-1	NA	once	TGTGCCAGCAGCTTAACGGGGCGGGGCACTGAAGCTTTCTTT	CASSLTGRGTEAFF
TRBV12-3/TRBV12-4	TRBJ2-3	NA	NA	TGTGCCAGCGGTGGATCTAGCACAGATACGCAGTATTTT	CASGGSSTDTQYF
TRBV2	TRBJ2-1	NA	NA	TGTGCCAGCAGTGAAGCTAGCGGCTCCTACAATGAGCAGTTCTTC	CASSEASGSYNEQFF
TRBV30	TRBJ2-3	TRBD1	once	TGTGCCTGGAGCTACGGGACAGCCTCTCGGGATACGCAGTATTTT	CAWSYGTASRDTQYF
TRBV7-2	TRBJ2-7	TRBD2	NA	TGTGCCAGCAGCTTAGCAGCGGGGTCCTACGAGCAGTACTTC	CASSLAAGSYEQYF
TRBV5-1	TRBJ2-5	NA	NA	TGCGCCAGCAGCTTGGAGGGTAGGGAAGAGACCCAGTACTTC	CASSLEGREETQYF
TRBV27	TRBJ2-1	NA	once	TGTGCCAGCACCTCATCAGTACAGGGCGCTGAGCAGTTCTTC	CASTSSVQGAEQFF
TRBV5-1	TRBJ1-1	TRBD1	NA	TGCGCCAGCAGCAGCACAGGGGGGAACACTGAAGCTTTCTTT	CASSSTGGNTEAFF
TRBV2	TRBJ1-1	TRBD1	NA	TGTGCCAGCAGTGCACAGGGGACGAACACTGAAGCTTTCTTT	CASSAQGTNTEAFF
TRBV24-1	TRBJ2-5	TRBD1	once	TGTGCCACCAGTGATTTTGGGCCCTGGGACAGGGGGCAAGAGACCCAGTACTTC	CATSDFGPWDRGQETQYF
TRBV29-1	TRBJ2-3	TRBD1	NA	TGCAGCTTCCAGGACAGGGAGGCAGATACGCAGTATTTT	CSFQDREADTQYF
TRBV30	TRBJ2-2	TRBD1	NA	TGTGCCTGGAGTGTGCGGGGACAGGACACCGGGGAGCTGTTTTTT	CAWSVRGQDTGELFF
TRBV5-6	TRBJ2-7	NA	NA	TGTGCCAGCAGCTTGGGCCCAGGCGGGTCCTACGAGCAGTACTTC	CASSLGPGGSYEQYF
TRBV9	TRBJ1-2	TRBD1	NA	TGTGCCAGCAGCGACAGGGGGATAGGGGGTCTGTCTGGCTACACCTTC	CASSDRGIGGLSGYTF
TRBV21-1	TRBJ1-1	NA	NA	TGTGCCAGTCAGGGATCAGCGGAAGCTTTCTTT	CASQGSAEAFF
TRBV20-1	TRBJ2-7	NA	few	TGCAGTGCTAGTCTTACCCACTCTCCATACGAGCAGTACTTC	CSASLTHSPYEQYF
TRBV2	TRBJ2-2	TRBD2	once	TGTGCCAGCTGTTTCCGGGAGGGCCTAAACACCGGGGAGCTGTTTTTT	CASCFREGLNTGELFF
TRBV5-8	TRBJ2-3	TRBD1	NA	TGTGCCAGCAGGCCCCGGGGCACAGGGGCGCAGTATTTT	CASRPRGTGAQYF
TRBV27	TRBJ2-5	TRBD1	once	TGTGCCAGCAGTTTATCGTCGACAGGGGGCGGGGAGACCCAGTACTTC	CASSLSSTGGGETQYF
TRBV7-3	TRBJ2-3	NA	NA	TGTGCCAGCAGCTCCCGAGGCACAGATACGCAGTATTTT	CASSSRGTDTQYF
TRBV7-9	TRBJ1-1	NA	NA	TGTGCCGCTAACAGGCTGAACACTGAAGCTTTCTTT	CAANRLNTEAFF
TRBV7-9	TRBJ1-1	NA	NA	TGTGCCAGCAGCTCCGTCGTGTCCCGTAACAGTGAAGCTTTCTTT	CASSSVVSRNSEAFF
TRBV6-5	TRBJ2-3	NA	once	TGTGCCAGCAGTTACTCTGGGGGCCGCACAGATACGCAGTATTTT	CASSYSGGRTDTQYF
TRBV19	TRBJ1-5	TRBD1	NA	TGTGCCAGTAGTATAGACGGACAGGGCGATCAGCCCCAGCATTTT	CASSIDGQGDQPQHF
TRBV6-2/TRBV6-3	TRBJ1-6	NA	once	TGTGCCAGCAGCCCACCACCGCTTTGGGGTTCACCCCTCCACTTT	CASSPPPLWGSPLHF
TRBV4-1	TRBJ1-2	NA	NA	TGCGCCAGCAGCCAAGTTGAGCGACTCGCTGAGCCTAACTATGGCTACACCTTC	CASSQVERLAEPNYGYTF
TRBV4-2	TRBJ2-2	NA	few	TGTGCCAGCAGCCTGACAGGATCGAACACCGGGGAGCTGTTTTTT	CASSLTGSNTGELFF
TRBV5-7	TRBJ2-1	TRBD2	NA	TGTGCCAGCAGCTTGGCCGGGACTAGCGGGAGGGCCGGGAATGAGCAGTTCTTC	CASSLAGTSGRAGNEQFF
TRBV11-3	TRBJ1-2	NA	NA	TGTGCCAGCAGCTTAGAGGGGGGGAACTATGGCTACACCTTC	CASSLEGGNYGYTF
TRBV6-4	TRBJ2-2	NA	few	TGTGCCAGCAGTGAAGGGGATGACACCGGGGAGCTGTTTTTT	CASSEGDDTGELFF
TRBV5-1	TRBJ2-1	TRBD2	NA	TGCGCCAGCAGCTTCACCAGCGGGGGTTCCTACAATGAGCAGTTCTTC	CASSFTSGGSYNEQFF
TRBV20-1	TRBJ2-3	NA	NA	TGCAGTGCTAGTCTTACGTCGTGGAGCACAGATACGCAGTATTTT	CSASLTSWSTDTQYF
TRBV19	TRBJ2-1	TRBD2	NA	TGTGCCAGTAGTATAGGGGGACTAGTCTTGAATGAGCAGTTCTTC	CASSIGGLVLNEQFF
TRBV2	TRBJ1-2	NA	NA	TGTGCCAGCAGTGAATTATCTCCTACACTGATTAATGGCTACACCTTC	CASSELSPTLINGYTF
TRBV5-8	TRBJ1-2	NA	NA	TGTGCCAGCAGCTTGACCGGGGTTCCCGGCTACACCTTC	CASSLTGVPGYTF
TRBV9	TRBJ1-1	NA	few	TGTGCCAGCAGCGCAGGGACGGGGAACACTGAAGCTTTCTTT	CASSAGTGNTEAFF
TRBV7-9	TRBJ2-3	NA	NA	TGTGCCAGCAGCTTATGGCTAGGCGGGGAGAGCACAGATACGCAGTATTTT	CASSLWLGGESTDTQYF
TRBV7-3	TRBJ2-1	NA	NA	TGTGCCAGCAGCCAAAGGGGGGGCAATGAGCAGTTCTTC	CASSQRGGNEQFF